This TCR beta chain emerged from a study of T-cell memory formation after mild COVID-19. Findings and limits, study-wide: Second-wave clones reaching peak frequency on day 37 lacked confirmed SARS-CoV-2 specificity.

This CDR3 is built from 14 residues. V was trimmed by 7 bases and J by 8 bases, leaving 18 bases between them. Germline-derived CDR1 and CDR2 are MNHNY and SVGAGI (reference sequence). TCRdb re-called the 5' RACE reads through MiXCR, storing one row per CDR3 protein. The sample has roughly 280,000 distinct CDR3 sequences; approximately 8% are singletons. This clonotype was found a few times. Its antigen is as yet unknown. This chain connects TRBV6-6 to TRBJ1-5; D might be TRBD1 (5 bases). Specimen: PBMCs or a T cell subset sorted from them (not recorded which). This TCR was recovered from a man aged 18 to 30 who had mild COVID-19 (a few samples of this study predate the infection). Cell type and time point are not known. CDR3 bases: TGTGCCAGCACCAACGGGGGGGGATGGGAGCCCCAGCATTTT. Its protein is CASTNGGGWEPQHF.